The clone carrying this T cell receptor (beta chain) came up a few times. Its antigen is undetermined. This entry belongs to a study of CD8 T cells in ankylosing spondylitis. Study results and limitations: Reported data indicate significant enrichment of disease-linked clones within matched ankylosing spondylitis synovial fluid. Within ankylosing spondylitis blood, a TCR beta motif made up of seven to nine highly homologous variants appeared to be characteristic. Past research had described some motif variants in reactive arthritis synovial fluid and blood.

TCRdb reprocessed the 5' RACE reads via MiXCR and lists one record per CDR3 protein. The repertoire includes roughly 670,000 distinct CDR3 sequences, 15% to 20% of them detected once, and about 20% sits in the top ten. The sequenced sample consisted of blood, either unsorted or a sorted T cell fraction (not recorded which). The clonotype was recovered from a male donor with ankylosing spondylitis.

CDR3 loop: CATSRVQRGVQYF. CDR3 DNA sequence: TGTGCCACCAGCAGAGTCCAGCGGGGAGTCCAGTACTTC. The V gene is TRBV15, the J gene TRBJ2-5; 7 nucleotides align to TRBD2. CDR1 LNHNV and CDR2 YYDKDF come from the germline V gene (reference sequence). This CDR3 has 13 amino acids. Trimming at V came to 1 base and at J to 10 bases, leaving 6 bases not matched to a gene.